Sequencing of this TCR beta chain was carried out in a study of shared clonotypes between healthy human individuals (dated by TCRdb to 2018 to 2021). Some background on the complete study: Three men and two women, aged 18 to 49 years, made up the cohort. For each donor, CD4 naive and CD4 memory were each run on three plates, CD8 naive on two plates, and CD8 memory on one plate. To estimate repertoire size and how much clonotype sharing occurs between individuals, the study deeply sequenced the blood TCR repertoires of a handful of healthy adults. Libraries were prepared and TCR repertoires were sequenced by different laboratories using diverse techniques, in order to increase sequencing depth and limit assay-specific biases. Per donor, leukapheresis produced somewhere between about 0.94 and 9 billion PBMCs.

The donors were healthy, HIV-negative adults with no recently reported acute infections or vaccinations. All donors were Caucasian adults living in Nashville, Tennessee, USA. CD4+ T cells were enriched by magnetic negative selection, after which naive cells were positively selected on CD45RA and the negative fraction was taken as the memory subset. Blood was collected by leukapheresis, and PBMCs were isolated by Ficoll-Histopaque density gradient centrifugation and then cryopreserved in liquid nitrogen vapor phase. Analytical flow cytometry was used to check the purity and quantity of every magnetically sorted T cell population. Each sorted fraction had its genomic DNA isolated and then quantified by UV absorbance on a Nanodrop 2000c. General conclusions and limits of the study: Pairwise subsampling indicated that sequencing depth was expected to affect the degree of clonotype sharing among donors. Only blood was sampled, and tissue TCR repertoires likely differ from those in blood. Even with the large sequencing depth, rarefaction of the sorted-subset datasets indicated that sequencing was incomplete. Sharing across several donors was observed for around 5% of naive CD4, over 3% of naive CD8, 2.3% of memory CD4, and roughly 0.4% of memory CD8 clonotypes. Naive subsets generally had larger estimated clonotype richness than memory subsets did. Higher generation probabilities were observed for clonotypes shared by all four sorted-subset donors than for non-shared clonotypes. Because the study included only a small number of donors, the genetic and exposure-history diversity represented was limited.

TCR CDR3 regions were amplified from genomic DNA by multiplex PCR using the deep immunoSEQ assay. For each cell subset, the extracted genomic DNA was distributed evenly across all wells of several immunoSEQ 96-well plates, and each plate served as one replicate. For sorted subsets, each replicate PCR was loaded with about 0.2 ug genomic DNA, equivalent to 25,000 to 30,000 T cell genomes. Purified libraries were measured with a Qubit 3.0 fluorometer, size-checked on a Bioanalyzer 2100, and measured again with the KAPA Library Quantification kit. Each immunoSEQ 96-well plate was sequenced on its own single-read 150-cycle Illumina NextSeq 550 flow cell. The authors' pipeline ran thus. Because the immunoSEQ output included only junctional sequences and no quality scores, the filtering could not be the same as the filtering used for full-length reads. To assign V/J genes and CDR3, sequences were annotated against IMGT germline references using PyIR, a Python wrapper for IgBLAST v1.9. Reads with weak V/J assignments (E-value above 1e-6), missing CDR3, stop codons, out-of-frame junctions, or ambiguous translated residues were removed. V3J clonotypes were defined as sequences sharing an identical inferred V gene, J gene, and CDR3 amino acid sequence. Percentage overlap between repertoires was computed as shared unique clonotypes divided by the size of the smaller repertoire. Three approaches were used to assess repertoire richness: RTK rarefaction, the Chao1 estimator, and Recon v2.1 estimates of unobserved clonotypes. OLGA was used to compute generation probabilities for all TCRbeta clonotypes that the gDNA method yielded from a handful of donors. TCRdb limited this immuneACCESS table to in-frame rearrangements with V and J called. A share of clones is missing; checked studies link under half to unresolved V genes, and the rest is unexplained. The V and J calls and clone size were taken over from that table, and D and trimming were inferred from the DNA. The sample has around 1.1 million clones on record, around 78% of them singletons. More than 0.55% of the sample is held by the ten biggest clonotypes.

V trim: 1 base; J trim: 6 bases; unmatched bases: 0. Reading the germline V gene (reference sequence) gives CDR1 SEHNR and CDR2 FQNEAQ. Spanning cysteine to phenylalanine, the CDR3 consists of 12 amino acids. Of all the DNA, just the CDR3 is kept, 36 bases in frame from base 1. This clone was detected once. Its antigen is unknown. This may stem from a read error, because a much larger clone lies one nucleotide away. Additional DNA sequences in this sample encode the identical CDR3. The sequence came from a man between 18 and 35 years old in good health. Some clones in this sample may be carry-over from other donors' samples. The chain links TRBV7-9 with TRBJ2-7, and TRBD2 aligns with 7 junction nucleotides. Material: memory CD4+ T cells from PBMCs. The sample's cell subset or site label, in plain terms: CD45RA-negative fraction. The DNA is as follows: TGTGCCAGCAGCTTAGGCGGGGGCGAGCAGTACTTC. The translation is CASSLGGGEQYF.